This TCR beta chain was captured by sequencing in a study of T-cell memory formation after mild COVID-19. Study details: Clusters were largely donor specific. Study results and limitations: Clones shrinking from day 15 to 85 showed even CD4/CD8 mixes; later expanders tilted CD4+. There was no confirmation that second-wave clones peaking on day 37 were SARS-CoV-2 specific. Some clones that responded were present in memory (sampled pre-infection), which suggests cross-reactive memory joined.

In the case of this clonotype: The antigen remains undetermined.

Using its own MiXCR run on the 5' RACE reads, TCRdb lists one record per CDR3 protein. The table has 120,000 or so distinct CDR3 sequences, 16% seen once; the top ten hold over 11%. Germline loops: CDR1 SGHVS, CDR2 FQNEAQ. Trimming took off 1 base at V and 0 bases at J, with 9 bases between the two ends. The CDR3 contains 15 residues. This TCR came from an adult woman who had mild COVID-19 (a few samples of this study predate the infection). Cell type and time point are not known. The sequenced material came from PBMCs or a T cell subset sorted from them (not recorded which). This chain joins TRBV7-8 and TRBJ1-2; no firm D call. CDR3 region: CASSLGTLANYGYTF. As DNA, the CDR3 is TGTGCCAGCAGCTTAGGGACCTTAGCTAACTATGGCTACACCTTC.